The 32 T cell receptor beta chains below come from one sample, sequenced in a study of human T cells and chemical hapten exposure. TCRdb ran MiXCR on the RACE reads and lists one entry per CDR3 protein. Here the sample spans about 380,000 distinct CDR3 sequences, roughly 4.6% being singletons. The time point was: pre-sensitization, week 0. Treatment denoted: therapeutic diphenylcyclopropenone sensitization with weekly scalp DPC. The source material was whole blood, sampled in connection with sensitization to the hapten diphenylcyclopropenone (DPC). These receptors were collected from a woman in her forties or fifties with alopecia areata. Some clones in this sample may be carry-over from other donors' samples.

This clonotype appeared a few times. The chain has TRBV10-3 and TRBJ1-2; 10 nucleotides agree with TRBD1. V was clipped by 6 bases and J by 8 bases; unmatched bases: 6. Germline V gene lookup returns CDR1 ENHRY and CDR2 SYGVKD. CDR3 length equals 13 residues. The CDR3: CAISPGTGEGYTF. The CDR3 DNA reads TGTGCCATCAGCCCCGGGACAGGGGAAGGCTACACCTTC.

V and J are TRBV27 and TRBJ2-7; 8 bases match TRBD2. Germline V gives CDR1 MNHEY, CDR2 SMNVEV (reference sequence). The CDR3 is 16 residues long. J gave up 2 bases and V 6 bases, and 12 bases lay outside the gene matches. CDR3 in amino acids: CASSPRNSGDTYEQYF. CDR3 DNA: TGTGCCAGCAGCCCCCGAAATAGCGGGGATACCTACGAGCAGTACTTC.

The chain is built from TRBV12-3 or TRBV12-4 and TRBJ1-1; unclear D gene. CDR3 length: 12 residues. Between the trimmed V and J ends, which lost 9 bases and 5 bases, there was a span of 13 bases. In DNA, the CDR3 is TGTGCCAGTGCTGGGCGGCGGACTGAAGCTTTCTTT. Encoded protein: CASAGRRTEAFF.

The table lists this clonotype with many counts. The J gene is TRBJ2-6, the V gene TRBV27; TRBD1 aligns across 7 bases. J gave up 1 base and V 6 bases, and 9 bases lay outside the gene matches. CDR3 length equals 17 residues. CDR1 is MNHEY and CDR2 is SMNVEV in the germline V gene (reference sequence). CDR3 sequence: CASRPIRQGSGANVLTF. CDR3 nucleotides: TGTGCCAGCAGGCCCATCAGACAGGGATCTGGGGCCAACGTCCTGACTTTC.

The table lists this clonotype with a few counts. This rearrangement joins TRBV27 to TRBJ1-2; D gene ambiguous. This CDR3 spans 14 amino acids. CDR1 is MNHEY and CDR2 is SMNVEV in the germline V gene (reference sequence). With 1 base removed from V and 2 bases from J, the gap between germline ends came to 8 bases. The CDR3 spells CASSLLGNNYGYTF. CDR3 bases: TGTGCCAGCAGTTTATTGGGGAACAACTATGGCTACACCTTC.

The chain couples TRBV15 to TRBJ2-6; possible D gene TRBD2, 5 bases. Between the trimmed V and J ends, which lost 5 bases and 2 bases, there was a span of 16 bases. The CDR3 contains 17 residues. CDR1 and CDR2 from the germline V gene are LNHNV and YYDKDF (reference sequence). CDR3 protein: CATSREIVSAGANVLTF. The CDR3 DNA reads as TGTGCCACCAGCCGGGAAATAGTTTCAGCTGGGGCCAACGTCCTGACTTTC.

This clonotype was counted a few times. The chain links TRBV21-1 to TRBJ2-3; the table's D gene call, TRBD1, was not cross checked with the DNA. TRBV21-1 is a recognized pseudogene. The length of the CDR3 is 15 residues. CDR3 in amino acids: CASVPTAPWTDTQYF. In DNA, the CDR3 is TGTGCCAGCGTCCCTACAGCGCCCTGGACAGATACGCAGTATTTT.

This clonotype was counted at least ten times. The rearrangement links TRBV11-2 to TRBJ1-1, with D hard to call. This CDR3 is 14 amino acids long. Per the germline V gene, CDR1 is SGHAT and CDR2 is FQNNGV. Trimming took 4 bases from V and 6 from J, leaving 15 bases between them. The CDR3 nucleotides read TGTGCCAGCAGCTCCCTGGGTGTCTTTTCTGAAGCTTTCTTT. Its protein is CASSSLGVFSEAFF.

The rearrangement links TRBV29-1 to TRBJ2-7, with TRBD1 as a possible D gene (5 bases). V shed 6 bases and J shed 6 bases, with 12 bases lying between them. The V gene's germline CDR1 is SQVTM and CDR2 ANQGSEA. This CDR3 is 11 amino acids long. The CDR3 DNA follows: TGCAGCGTAACAGGAAGCCGCGAGCAGTACTTC. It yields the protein CSVTGSREQYF.

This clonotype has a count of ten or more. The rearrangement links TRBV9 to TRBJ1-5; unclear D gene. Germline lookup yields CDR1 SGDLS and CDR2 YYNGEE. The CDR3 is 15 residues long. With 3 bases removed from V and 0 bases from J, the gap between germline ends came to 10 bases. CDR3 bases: TGTGCCAGCAGCGAGGACGGATATAGCAATCAGCCCCAGCATTTT. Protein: CASSEDGYSNQPQHF.

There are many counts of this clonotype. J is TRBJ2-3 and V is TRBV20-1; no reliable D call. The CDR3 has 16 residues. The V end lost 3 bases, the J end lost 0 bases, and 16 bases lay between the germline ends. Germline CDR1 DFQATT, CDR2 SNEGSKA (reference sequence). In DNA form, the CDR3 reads TGCAGTGCTAGTCCCTATCATGGTCCTAGCACAGATACGCAGTATTTT. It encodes CSASPYHGPSTDTQYF.

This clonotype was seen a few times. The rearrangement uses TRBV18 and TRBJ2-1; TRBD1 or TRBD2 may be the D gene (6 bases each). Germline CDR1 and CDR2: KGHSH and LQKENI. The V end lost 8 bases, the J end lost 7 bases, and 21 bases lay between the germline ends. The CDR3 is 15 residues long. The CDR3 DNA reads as TGTGCCAGCGCTTTGGACGGGGGCCTTGGGAATGAGCAGTTCTTC. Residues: CASALDGGLGNEQFF.

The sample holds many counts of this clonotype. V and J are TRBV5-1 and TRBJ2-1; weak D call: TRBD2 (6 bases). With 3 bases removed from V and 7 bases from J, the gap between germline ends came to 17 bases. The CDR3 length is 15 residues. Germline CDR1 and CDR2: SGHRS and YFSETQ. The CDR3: CASSSDVSRGNEQFF. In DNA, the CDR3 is TGCGCCAGCAGCTCGGACGTCTCCCGGGGGAATGAGCAGTTCTTC.

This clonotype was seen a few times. This CDR3 reads CASRVAYNSPLHF. The CDR3, as DNA: TGTGCCAGTAGGGTGGCCTATAATTCACCCCTCCACTTT. The gene calls are TRBV28 and TRBJ1-6; D unresolved. CDR1 MDHEN and CDR2 SYDVKM come from the germline V gene. V lost 9 bases and J 2 bases, leaving 8 bases between the germline ends. The CDR3 is made up of 13 amino acids.

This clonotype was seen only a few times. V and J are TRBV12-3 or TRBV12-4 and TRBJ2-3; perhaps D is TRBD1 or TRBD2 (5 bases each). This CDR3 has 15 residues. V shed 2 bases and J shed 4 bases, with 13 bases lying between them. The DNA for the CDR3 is TGTGCCAGCAGTTTAAGGGACGAAGCTGCAGATACGCAGTATTTT. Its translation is CASSLRDEAADTQYF.

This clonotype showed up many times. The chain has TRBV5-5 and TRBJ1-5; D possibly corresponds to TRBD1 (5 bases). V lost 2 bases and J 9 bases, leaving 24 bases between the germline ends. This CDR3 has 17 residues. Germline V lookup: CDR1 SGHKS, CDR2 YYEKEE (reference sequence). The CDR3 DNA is TGTGCCAGCAGCTTTGACTTTCCAGCGGGGGAAACAGGGCCCCAGCATTTT. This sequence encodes CASSFDFPAGETGPQHF.

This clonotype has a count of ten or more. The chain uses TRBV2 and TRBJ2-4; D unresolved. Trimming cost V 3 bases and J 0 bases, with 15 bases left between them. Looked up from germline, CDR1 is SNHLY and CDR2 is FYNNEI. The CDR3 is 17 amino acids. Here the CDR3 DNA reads TGTGCCAGCAGTGACATCAGCAACCTCCTAGCCAAAAACATTCAGTACTTC. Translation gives CASSDISNLLAKNIQYF. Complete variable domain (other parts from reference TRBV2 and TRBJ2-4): EPEVTQTPSHQVTQMGQEVILRCVPISNHLYFYWYRQILGQKVEFLVSFYNNEISEKSEIFDDQFSVERPDGSNFTLKIRSTKLEDSAMYFCASSDISNLLAKNIQYFGAGTRLSVL.

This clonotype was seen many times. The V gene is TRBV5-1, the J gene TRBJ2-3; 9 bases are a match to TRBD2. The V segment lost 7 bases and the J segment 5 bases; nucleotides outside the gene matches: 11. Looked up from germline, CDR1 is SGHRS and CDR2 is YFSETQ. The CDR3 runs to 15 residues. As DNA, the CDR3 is TGCGCCAGCCACCTAATAGCGGGAGTTTTAGATACGCAGTATTTT. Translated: CASHLIAGVLDTQYF.

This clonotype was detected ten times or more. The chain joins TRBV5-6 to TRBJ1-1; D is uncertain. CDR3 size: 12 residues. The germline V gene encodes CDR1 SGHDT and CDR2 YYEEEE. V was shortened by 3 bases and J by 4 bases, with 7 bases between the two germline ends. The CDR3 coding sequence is TGTGCCAGCAGCTCAATAGGCACTGAAGCTTTCTTT. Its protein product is CASSSIGTEAFF.

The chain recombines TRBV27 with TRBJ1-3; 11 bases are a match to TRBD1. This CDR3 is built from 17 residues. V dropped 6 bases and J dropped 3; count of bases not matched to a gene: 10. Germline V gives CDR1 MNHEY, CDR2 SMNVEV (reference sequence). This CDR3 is CASSSGQGALGGNTIYF. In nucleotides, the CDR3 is TGTGCCAGCAGCTCCGGACAGGGGGCATTAGGTGGAAACACCATATATTTT.

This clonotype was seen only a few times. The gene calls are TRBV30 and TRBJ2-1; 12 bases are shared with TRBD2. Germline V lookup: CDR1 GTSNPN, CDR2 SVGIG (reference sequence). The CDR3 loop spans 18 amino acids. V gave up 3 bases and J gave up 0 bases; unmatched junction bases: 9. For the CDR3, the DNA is TGTGCCTGGAGCGGGTGGCTAGCGGGAGGGCCCTCCTACAATGAGCAGTTCTTC. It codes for CAWSGWLAGGPSYNEQFF.

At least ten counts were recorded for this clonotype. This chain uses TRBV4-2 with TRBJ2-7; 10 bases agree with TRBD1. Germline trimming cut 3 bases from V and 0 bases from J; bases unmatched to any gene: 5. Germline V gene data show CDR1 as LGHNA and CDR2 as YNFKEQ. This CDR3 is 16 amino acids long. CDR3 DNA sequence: TGTGCCAGCAGCCAGAGCGACAGGGGGCCCTCCTACGAGCAGTACTTC. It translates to CASSQSDRGPSYEQYF.

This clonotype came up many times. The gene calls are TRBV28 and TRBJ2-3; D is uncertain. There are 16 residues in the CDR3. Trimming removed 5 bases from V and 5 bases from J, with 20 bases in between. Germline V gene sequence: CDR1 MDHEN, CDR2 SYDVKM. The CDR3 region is CASSAFLDPSRDTQYF. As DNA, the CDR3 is TGTGCCAGCAGTGCCTTTCTAGACCCCTCGCGAGATACGCAGTATTTT. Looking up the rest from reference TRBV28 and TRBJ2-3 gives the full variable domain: DVKVTQSSRYLVKRTGEKVFLECVQDMDHENMFWYRQDPGLGLRLIYFSYDVKMKEKGDIPEGYSVSREKKERFSLILESASTNQTSMYLCASSAFLDPSRDTQYFGPGTRLTVL.

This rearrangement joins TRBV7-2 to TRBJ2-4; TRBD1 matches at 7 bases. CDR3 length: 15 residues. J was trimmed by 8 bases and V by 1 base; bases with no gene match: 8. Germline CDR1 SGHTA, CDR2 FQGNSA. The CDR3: CASSLGAGGFDIQYF. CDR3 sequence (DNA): TGTGCCAGCAGCTTAGGGGCAGGGGGTTTCGACATTCAGTACTTC. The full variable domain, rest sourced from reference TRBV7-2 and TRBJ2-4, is GAGVSQSPSNKVTEKGKDVELRCDPISGHTALYWYRQSLGQGLEFLIYFQGNSAPDKSGLPSDRFSAERTGGSVSTLTIQRTQQEDSAVYLCASSLGAGGFDIQYFGAGTRLSVL.

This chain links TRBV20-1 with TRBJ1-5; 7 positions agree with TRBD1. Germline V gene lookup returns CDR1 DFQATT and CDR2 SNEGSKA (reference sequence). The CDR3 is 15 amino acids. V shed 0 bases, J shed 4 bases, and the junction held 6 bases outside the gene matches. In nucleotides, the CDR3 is TGCAGTGCTAGAGATCCGACAGGGATTAATCAGCCCCAGCATTTT. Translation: CSARDPTGINQPQHF.

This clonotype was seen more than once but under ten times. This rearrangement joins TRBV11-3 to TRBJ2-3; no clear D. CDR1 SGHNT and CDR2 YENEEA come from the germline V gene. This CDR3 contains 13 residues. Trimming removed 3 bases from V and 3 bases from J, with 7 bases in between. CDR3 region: CASSFTVTDTQYF. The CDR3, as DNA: TGTGCCAGCAGCTTCACAGTTACAGATACGCAGTATTTT. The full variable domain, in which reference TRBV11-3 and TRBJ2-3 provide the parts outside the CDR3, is EAGVVQSPRYKIIEKKQPVAFWCNPISGHNTLYWYLQNLGQGPELLIRYENEEAVDDSQLPKDRFSAERLKGVDSTLKIQPAELGDSAVYLCASSFTVTDTQYFGPGTRLTVL.

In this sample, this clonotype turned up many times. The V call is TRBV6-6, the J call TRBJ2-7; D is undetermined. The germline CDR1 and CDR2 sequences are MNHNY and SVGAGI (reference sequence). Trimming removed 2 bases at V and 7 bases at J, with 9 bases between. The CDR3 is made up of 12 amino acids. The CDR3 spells CASSYKPGEQYF. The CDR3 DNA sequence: TGTGCCAGCAGTTACAAGCCCGGGGAGCAGTACTTC.

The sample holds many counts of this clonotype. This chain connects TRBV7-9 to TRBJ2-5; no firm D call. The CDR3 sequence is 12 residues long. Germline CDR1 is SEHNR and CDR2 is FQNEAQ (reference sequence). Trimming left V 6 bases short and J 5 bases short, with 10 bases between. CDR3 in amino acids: CASRIGFETQYF. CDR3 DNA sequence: TGTGCCAGCAGGATCGGTTTTGAGACCCAGTACTTC.

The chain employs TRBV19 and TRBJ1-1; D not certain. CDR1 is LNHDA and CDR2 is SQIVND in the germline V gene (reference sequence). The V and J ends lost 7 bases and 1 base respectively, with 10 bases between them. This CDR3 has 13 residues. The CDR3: CASTTGGNTEAFF. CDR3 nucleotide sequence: TGTGCCAGTACCACGGGAGGGAACACTGAAGCTTTCTTT.

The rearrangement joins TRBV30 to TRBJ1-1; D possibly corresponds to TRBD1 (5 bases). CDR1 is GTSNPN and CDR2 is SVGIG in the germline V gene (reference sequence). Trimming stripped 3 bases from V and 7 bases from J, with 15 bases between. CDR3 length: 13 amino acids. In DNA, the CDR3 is TGTGCCTGGAGAGGGGTAGGGGAGCGTGAAGCTTTCTTT. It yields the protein CAWRGVGEREAFF.

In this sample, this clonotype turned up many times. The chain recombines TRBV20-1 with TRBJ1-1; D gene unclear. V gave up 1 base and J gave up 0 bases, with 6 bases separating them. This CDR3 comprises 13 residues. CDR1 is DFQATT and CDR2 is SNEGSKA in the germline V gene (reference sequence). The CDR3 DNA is TGCAGTGCTAGAGTGGCCCTGAACACTGAAGCTTTCTTT. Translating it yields CSARVALNTEAFF.

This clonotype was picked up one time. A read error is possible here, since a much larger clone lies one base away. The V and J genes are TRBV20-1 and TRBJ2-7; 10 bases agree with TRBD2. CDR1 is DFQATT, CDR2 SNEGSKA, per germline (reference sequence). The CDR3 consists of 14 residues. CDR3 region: CGARVQREGYEQYF. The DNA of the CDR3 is TGCGGTGCTAGAGTTCAGCGGGAGGGGTACGAGCAGTACTTC.